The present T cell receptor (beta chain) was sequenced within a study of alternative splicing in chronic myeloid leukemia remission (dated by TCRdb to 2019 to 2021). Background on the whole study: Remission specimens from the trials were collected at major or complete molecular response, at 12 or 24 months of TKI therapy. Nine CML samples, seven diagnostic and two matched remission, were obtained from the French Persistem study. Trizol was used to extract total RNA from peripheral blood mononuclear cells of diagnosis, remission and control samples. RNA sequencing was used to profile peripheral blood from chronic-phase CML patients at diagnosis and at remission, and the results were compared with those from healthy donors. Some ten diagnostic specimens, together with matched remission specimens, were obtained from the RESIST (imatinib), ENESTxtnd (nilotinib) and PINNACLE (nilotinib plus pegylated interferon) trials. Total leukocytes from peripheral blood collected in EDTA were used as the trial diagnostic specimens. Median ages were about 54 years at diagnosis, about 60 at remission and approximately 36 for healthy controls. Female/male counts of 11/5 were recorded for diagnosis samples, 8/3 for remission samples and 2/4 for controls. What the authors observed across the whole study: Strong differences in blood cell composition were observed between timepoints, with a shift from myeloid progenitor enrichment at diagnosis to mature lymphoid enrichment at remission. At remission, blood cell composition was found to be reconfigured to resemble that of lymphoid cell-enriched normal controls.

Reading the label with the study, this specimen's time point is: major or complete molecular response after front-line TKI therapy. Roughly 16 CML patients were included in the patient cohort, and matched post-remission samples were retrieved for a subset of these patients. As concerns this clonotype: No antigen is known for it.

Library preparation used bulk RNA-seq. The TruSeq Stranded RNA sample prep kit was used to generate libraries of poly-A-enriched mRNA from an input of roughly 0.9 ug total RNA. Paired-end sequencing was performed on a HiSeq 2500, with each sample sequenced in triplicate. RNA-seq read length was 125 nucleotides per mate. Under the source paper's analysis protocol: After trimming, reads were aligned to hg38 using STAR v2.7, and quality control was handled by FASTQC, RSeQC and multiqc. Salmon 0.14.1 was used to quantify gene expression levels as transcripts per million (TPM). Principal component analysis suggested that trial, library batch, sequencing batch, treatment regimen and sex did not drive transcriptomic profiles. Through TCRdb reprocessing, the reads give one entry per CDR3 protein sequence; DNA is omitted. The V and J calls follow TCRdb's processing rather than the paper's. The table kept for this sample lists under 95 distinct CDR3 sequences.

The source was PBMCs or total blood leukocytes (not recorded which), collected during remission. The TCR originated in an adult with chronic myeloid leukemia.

The encoded CDR3 is CASSRSGGRNTEAFF. Rearrangement joined TRBV11-1 to TRBJ1-1. Including cysteine and phenylalanine, the CDR3 has 15 amino acids. No DNA is listed. Sequences SGHAT (CDR1) and FQDESV (CDR2) are obtained from the germline V gene (reference sequence).